This is a list of T cell receptor beta chains from one sample in a study of T-cell reconstitution after alpha-beta-depleted transplantation in children. Each CDR3 protein gets one entry after TCRdb re-called the PCR reads with MiXCR. In the table there are around 190,000 distinct CDR3 sequences, 5.5% to 7% of which are singletons. Sequenced material: PBMCs, taken before TCRalphabeta/CD19-depleted stem cell transplant. All receptors come from a boy younger than 10 with acute lymphoblastic leukemia, due to receive a stem cell transplant. Both conserved end residues are part of each CDR3. The order of the fields is V gene, D gene, J gene, clone size, CDR3 DNA, CDR3 protein. The D gene is left open where the match is weak. The size entry is marked missing in some rows and otherwise reads once, few, many or a size class.

TRBV12-3/TRBV12-4	NA	TRBJ2-3	many	TGTGCCAGCAGTTTAGCGATGTCGCTTGCTAGCACAGATACGCAGTATTTT	CASSLAMSLASTDTQYF
TRBV20-1	TRBD1	TRBJ2-6	NA	TGCAGCGCCTCGGGACAGCGACACTCTGGGGCCAACGTCCTGACTTTC	CSASGQRHSGANVLTF
TRBV24-1	NA	TRBJ1-1	many	TGTGCCACCAGTGATTCATGGCCTGAAGCTTTCTTT	CATSDSWPEAFF
TRBV12-3/TRBV12-4	NA	TRBJ1-2	few	TGTGCCAGCAGCCCGGATGGCTACACCTTC	CASSPDGYTF
TRBV28	NA	TRBJ1-1	few	TGTGCCAGCGGAGACCCGAACACTGAAGCTTTCTTT	CASGDPNTEAFF
TRBV5-6	TRBD1	TRBJ2-1	few	TGTGCCAGCAGCTTTGGACAGGGCCTTGAGCAGTTCTTC	CASSFGQGLEQFF
TRBV3-1	TRBD2	TRBJ2-1	many	TGTGCCAGCAGCCAAGCAAGCGGGGGAACCTACAATGAGCAGTTCTTC	CASSQASGGTYNEQFF
TRBV6-2/TRBV6-3	TRBD2	TRBJ2-1	few	TGTGCCAGCAGCCTAACGACACCTAGCGGGGGGTCCAATGAGCAGTTCTTC	CASSLTTPSGGSNEQFF
TRBV13	TRBD1	TRBJ2-5	many	TGTGCCAGCAGCTACAGGACGAGTCAGGGGGCAGAGACCCAGTACTTC	CASSYRTSQGAETQYF
TRBV5-1	TRBD2	TRBJ2-7	many	TGCGCCAGCAGCTCCCAAAGCGGGGTCTACGAGCAGTACTTC	CASSSQSGVYEQYF
TRBV20-1	TRBD1	TRBJ1-2	NA	TGCAGTGCTGCGGACAGGGAGGACTATGGCTACACCTTC	CSAADREDYGYTF
TRBV27	TRBD1	TRBJ2-7	many	TGTGCCAGCAGACAACCGGGACAGTCCTACGAGCAGTACTTC	CASRQPGQSYEQYF
TRBV7-2	NA	TRBJ2-7	few	TGTGCCAGATTACCTGGAGTCCCTAGCTACGAGCAGTACTTC	CARLPGVPSYEQYF
TRBV27	TRBD1	TRBJ1-2	many	TGTGCCAGCAGTTTATCCGCAGGGGGCGACTATGGCTACACCTTC	CASSLSAGGDYGYTF
TRBV6-2/TRBV6-3	NA	TRBJ2-7	many	TGTGCCAGCACGGGGCGCGGGGCTCCGCGGAACGAGCAGTACTTC	CASTGRGAPRNEQYF
TRBV15	TRBD1	TRBJ1-3	many	TGTGCCACCAGCAGAGGGACAGGGACGGGAAACACCATATATTTT	CATSRGTGTGNTIYF
TRBV5-5	NA	TRBJ2-7	many	TGTGCCAGCAGCTTGATGTCAGGAGGGGAGCAGTACTTC	CASSLMSGGEQYF
TRBV12-3/TRBV12-4	NA	TRBJ1-4	many	TGTGCCAGCAGGTCTGTGGGACTTGAAAAACTGTTTTTT	CASRSVGLEKLFF
TRBV9	TRBD1	TRBJ1-4	NA	TGTGCCAGCAGCGCTGCAGGGGGCGCAGATGAAAAACTGTTTTTT	CASSAAGGADEKLFF
TRBV27	NA	TRBJ2-3	many	TGTGCCAGCAGTTTATTGGGGGGTTCAGATACGCAGTATTTT	CASSLLGGSDTQYF
TRBV5-1	NA	TRBJ2-1	many	TGCGCCAGCAGCTTGGTAGGCGGACCTTCCTACAATGAGCAGTTCTTC	CASSLVGGPSYNEQFF
TRBV18	NA	TRBJ1-1	many	TGTGCCAGCTCACCCTCCCTGGATCTGAACACTGAAGCTTTCTTT	CASSPSLDLNTEAFF
TRBV6-2/TRBV6-3	NA	TRBJ2-2	many	TGTGCCAGCAGTGCCGCGCAGTTTTTCACCGGGGAGCTGTTTTTT	CASSAAQFFTGELFF